In its sample, the clone carrying this T cell receptor (beta chain) was seen once. How the authors handled the data: Using reference gene primer amplification, nucleated cell counts were estimated. Sequencing used immunoSEQ multiplex PCR; TCRdb keeps in-frame clones, though not all of them. Clonal size and the V and J genes are those of that table, whereas D and trimming came from the DNA. The sample consists of hundreds of thousands of clones, about 87% of them appearing once. These data belong to a study of blood T cell repertoires in COVID-19. The wider study: The United States, Italy and Spain supplied acute and convalescent COVID-19 samples. Sample material is recorded as cDNA or gDNA derived from T cells, B-cell-depleted T cells, or PBMCs.

Germline V gene sequence: CDR1 MDHEN, CDR2 SYDVKM. Trimming stripped 6 bases from V and 5 bases from J, with 19 bases between. The CDR3 runs 15 residues. The genes are TRBV28 and TRBJ2-5; tentatively, D is TRBD1 (6 bases). Input material: peripheral blood. The source of this sequence is a woman aged 50 to 65 who had recovered from COVID-19. The CDR3 DNA is TGTGCCAGCAGCCCCTCCCGCAGGGGACGGGAGACCCAGTACTTC. Translating gives CASSPSRRGRETQYF. Variable domain in full (rest from reference TRBV28 and TRBJ2-5): DVKVTQSSRYLVKRTGEKVFLECVQDMDHENMFWYRQDPGLGLRLIYFSYDVKMKEKGDIPEGYSVSREKKERFSLILESASTNQTSMYLCASSPSRRGRETQYFGPGTRLLVL.